The rows below give T cell receptor beta chains drawn from one sample of a study of blood T cell repertoires in COVID-19. Only in-frame clones appear in the TCRdb table, and some are missing; sequencing was by immunoSEQ multiplex PCR. The sample includes roughly 150,000 clones, around 85% of them seen just once. Sequencing used peripheral blood. These receptors came from a man aged 55 to 70 with active or convalescent COVID-19. Each CDR3 is given with its conserved first and last residue. The order of the fields is V gene, clone size, J gene, D gene, CDR3 DNA, CDR3 protein. A D gene is named only where the DNA matches it firmly. Clone size, where shown, is once, few, many, or a class for clones that have expanded.

v_gene: TRBV25-1
abundance: NA
j_gene: TRBJ1-2
d_gene: TRBD1
CDR3nt: TGTGCCAGCAGTGAATTGGAAGGACAGGGAACCTATGGCTACACCTTC
CDR3aa: CASSELEGQGTYGYTF

v_gene: TRBV30
abundance: NA
j_gene: TRBJ1-2
d_gene: NA
CDR3nt: TGTGCCTGGAGTGTAACAGGGCCTTGGGACTATGGCTACACCTTC
CDR3aa: CAWSVTGPWDYGYTF

v_gene: TRBV19
abundance: NA
j_gene: TRBJ1-5
d_gene: TRBD1
CDR3nt: TGTGCCAGTAGCAGGGAGGCAGGGGGCATCTTAAGCAATCAGCCCCAGCATTTT
CDR3aa: CASSREAGGILSNQPQHF

v_gene: TRBV5-5
abundance: NA
j_gene: TRBJ1-2
d_gene: TRBD1
CDR3nt: TGTGCCAGCAGCTTGGCCGGACAGGACTATGGCTACACCTTC
CDR3aa: CASSLAGQDYGYTF

v_gene: TRBV2
abundance: few
j_gene: TRBJ1-3
d_gene: NA
CDR3nt: TGTGCCAGCAGTGAGAGATTCTCTGGAAACACCATATATTTT
CDR3aa: CASSERFSGNTIYF

v_gene: TRBV27
abundance: few
j_gene: TRBJ2-5
d_gene: TRBD2
CDR3nt: TGTGCCAGCAGACTAGCGGGAGGAGGCCAAGAGACCCAGTACTTC
CDR3aa: CASRLAGGGQETQYF

v_gene: TRBV4-2
abundance: NA
j_gene: TRBJ1-4
d_gene: TRBD1
CDR3nt: TGTGCCAGCAGCCGGACAGGGGGCTCGGCTAATGAAAAACTGTTTTTT
CDR3aa: CASSRTGGSANEKLFF

v_gene: TRBV13
abundance: NA
j_gene: TRBJ2-7
d_gene: NA
CDR3nt: TGTGCCAGCAGCTCCGGTGGTGAGCAGTACTTC
CDR3aa: CASSSGGEQYF

v_gene: TRBV7-2
abundance: NA
j_gene: TRBJ2-7
d_gene: NA
CDR3nt: TGTGCCAGCAGCTACGGACCAGCGGCCTACGAGCAGTACTTC
CDR3aa: CASSYGPAAYEQYF

v_gene: TRBV7-9
abundance: NA
j_gene: TRBJ1-4
d_gene: NA
CDR3nt: TGTGCCAGCAGTTGGGACACCGGGACAAGCGAAAAACTGTTTTTT
CDR3aa: CASSWDTGTSEKLFF

v_gene: TRBV5-1
abundance: NA
j_gene: TRBJ1-1
d_gene: TRBD1
CDR3nt: TGCGCCAGCAGCACAACAACAGGGGGAGGGACTGAAGCTTTCTTT
CDR3aa: CASSTTTGGGTEAFF

v_gene: TRBV10-3
abundance: NA
j_gene: TRBJ2-3
d_gene: TRBD2
CDR3nt: TGTGCCATCACGGCTAGCGGGGACACAGATACGCAGTATTTT
CDR3aa: CAITASGDTDTQYF

v_gene: TRBV18
abundance: NA
j_gene: TRBJ2-7
d_gene: NA
CDR3nt: TGTGCCAGCTCAAGACAGCATCCCCATTCATCCTACGAGCAGTACTTC
CDR3aa: CASSRQHPHSSYEQYF

v_gene: TRBV28
abundance: NA
j_gene: TRBJ1-5
d_gene: NA
CDR3nt: TGTGCCAGCAGTCCCCCGTCTTTAGGCAATCAGCCCCAGCATTTT
CDR3aa: CASSPPSLGNQPQHF

v_gene: TRBV12-3/TRBV12-4
abundance: NA
j_gene: TRBJ2-3
d_gene: NA
CDR3nt: TGTGCCAGCAGTGCTCTTGGGCCCCAGTATTTT
CDR3aa: CASSALGPQYF

v_gene: TRBV11-2
abundance: NA
j_gene: TRBJ1-1
d_gene: TRBD1
CDR3nt: TGTGCCAGCAGCTCCAGGACAGGGAACACTGAAGCTTTCTTT
CDR3aa: CASSSRTGNTEAFF

v_gene: TRBV5-1
abundance: NA
j_gene: TRBJ2-7
d_gene: NA
CDR3nt: TGCGCCAGCAGCGCGGGACTCTACGAGCAGTACTTC
CDR3aa: CASSAGLYEQYF

v_gene: TRBV6-1
abundance: NA
j_gene: TRBJ2-1
d_gene: NA
CDR3nt: TGTGCCAGCAGTGAATCGGGCTCCTACAATGAGCAGTTCTTC
CDR3aa: CASSESGSYNEQFF

v_gene: TRBV4-1
abundance: NA
j_gene: TRBJ2-3
d_gene: TRBD1
CDR3nt: TGCGCCAGCAGCTCCCTCGGGACAGGGGGAAGCACAGATACGCAGTATTTT
CDR3aa: CASSSLGTGGSTDTQYF

v_gene: TRBV6-1
abundance: few
j_gene: TRBJ2-1
d_gene: NA
CDR3nt: TGTGCCAGCAGTGAACTTTGGGGCGCGGACAACCCGGAGCAGTTCTTC
CDR3aa: CASSELWGADNPEQFF

v_gene: TRBV5-1
abundance: NA
j_gene: TRBJ2-1
d_gene: NA
CDR3nt: TGCGCCAGCAGCTTGGGTCCCGTCAATGAGCAGTTCTTC
CDR3aa: CASSLGPVNEQFF

v_gene: TRBV28
abundance: NA
j_gene: TRBJ2-7
d_gene: TRBD2
CDR3nt: TGTGCCAGCAGTTTGGACCAAACGGGGGGTACCTACGAGCAGTACTTC
CDR3aa: CASSLDQTGGTYEQYF

v_gene: TRBV19
abundance: NA
j_gene: TRBJ2-7
d_gene: NA
CDR3nt: TGTGCCAGTATAATCCTGGGCCACGAGCAGTACTTC
CDR3aa: CASIILGHEQYF

v_gene: TRBV6-5
abundance: NA
j_gene: TRBJ1-4
d_gene: NA
CDR3nt: TGTGCCAGCAGTTACCTCAGGGGAAGGAATGAAAAACTGTTTTTT
CDR3aa: CASSYLRGRNEKLFF

v_gene: TRBV18
abundance: NA
j_gene: TRBJ1-2
d_gene: NA
CDR3nt: TGTGCCAGCTCCCCGGGGAATGATAACTATGGCTACACCTTC
CDR3aa: CASSPGNDNYGYTF

v_gene: TRBV6-2/TRBV6-3
abundance: NA
j_gene: TRBJ2-7
d_gene: TRBD2
CDR3nt: TGTGCCAGCAGTAACGGACTAGCGGGAGGCATTCTCTCCTACGAGCAGTACTTC
CDR3aa: CASSNGLAGGILSYEQYF

v_gene: TRBV5-4
abundance: NA
j_gene: TRBJ2-3
d_gene: TRBD2
CDR3nt: TGTGCCAGCAGCCCGAGACTAGCGGGGGGGCGGCTTAGCACAGATACGCAGTATTTT
CDR3aa: CASSPRLAGGRLSTDTQYF

v_gene: TRBV7-9
abundance: NA
j_gene: TRBJ1-2
d_gene: NA
CDR3nt: TGTGCCAGCAGCCCACGCCGGGGGGACGAGGGCTACACCTTC
CDR3aa: CASSPRRGDEGYTF

v_gene: TRBV6-2/TRBV6-3
abundance: once
j_gene: TRBJ1-2
d_gene: TRBD1
CDR3nt: TGTGCCAGCAGTTACTCGAGGGACAGCAGTCAGGGCTACACCTTC
CDR3aa: CASSYSRDSSQGYTF

v_gene: TRBV7-9
abundance: NA
j_gene: TRBJ2-3
d_gene: NA
CDR3nt: TGTGCCAGCAGTATAGCGGAAACTAGCACAGATACGCAGTATTTT
CDR3aa: CASSIAETSTDTQYF

v_gene: TRBV18
abundance: NA
j_gene: TRBJ2-5
d_gene: TRBD2
CDR3nt: TGTGCCAGCTCAGGGGAGGGAGAGACCCAGTACTTC
CDR3aa: CASSGEGETQYF

v_gene: TRBV7-2
abundance: NA
j_gene: TRBJ2-7
d_gene: TRBD2
CDR3nt: TGTGCCAGCAGGTGGACTAGCGGGAGGGACGAGCAGTACTTC
CDR3aa: CASRWTSGRDEQYF

v_gene: TRBV5-1
abundance: NA
j_gene: TRBJ2-7
d_gene: TRBD1
CDR3nt: TGCGCCAGCAGCTTGGGGGGACAGGGCGGGGAGCAGTACTTC
CDR3aa: CASSLGGQGGEQYF

v_gene: TRBV28
abundance: once
j_gene: TRBJ2-7
d_gene: NA
CDR3nt: TGTGCCAGCAGTTCCAGGGGAACCTACGAGCAGTACTTC
CDR3aa: CASSSRGTYEQYF

v_gene: TRBV9
abundance: few
j_gene: TRBJ2-5
d_gene: NA
CDR3nt: TGTGCCAGCAGCGTAGGTGTACAGAAAGAGACCCAGTACTTC
CDR3aa: CASSVGVQKETQYF

v_gene: TRBV12-5
abundance: NA
j_gene: TRBJ1-2
d_gene: TRBD1
CDR3nt: TGTGCTAGTGGTTTGGTCGCCCCGGGACAGGGAGGCGATGGCTACACCTTC
CDR3aa: CASGLVAPGQGGDGYTF

v_gene: TRBV6-5
abundance: NA
j_gene: TRBJ1-1
d_gene: TRBD1
CDR3nt: TGTGCCAGCAGCTCCCTCAACAGGGGGTGGACTGAAGCTTTCTTT
CDR3aa: CASSSLNRGWTEAFF

v_gene: TRBV19
abundance: NA
j_gene: TRBJ1-4
d_gene: NA
CDR3nt: TGTGCCAGCAGTGAAGCGAGACGGAGAACTAATGAAAAACTGTTTTTT
CDR3aa: CASSEARRRTNEKLFF

v_gene: TRBV4-1
abundance: NA
j_gene: TRBJ1-3
d_gene: NA
CDR3nt: TGCGCCAGCAGCCAAGATGCGCGAGCTTTCTCTGGAAACACCATATATTTT
CDR3aa: CASSQDARAFSGNTIYF

v_gene: TRBV18
abundance: NA
j_gene: TRBJ2-1
d_gene: NA
CDR3nt: TGTGCCAGCTCACCGGAGGCGTTCAATGAGCAGTTCTTC
CDR3aa: CASSPEAFNEQFF

v_gene: TRBV19
abundance: NA
j_gene: TRBJ1-4
d_gene: TRBD1
CDR3nt: TGTGCCAGTAGTATGGACAGGGGGACTAATGAAAAACTGTTTTTT
CDR3aa: CASSMDRGTNEKLFF

v_gene: TRBV12-5
abundance: NA
j_gene: TRBJ2-1
d_gene: TRBD1
CDR3nt: TGTGCTAGTGGTTGGACAGGGGGAAATGAGCAGTTCTTC
CDR3aa: CASGWTGGNEQFF

v_gene: TRBV2
abundance: NA
j_gene: TRBJ1-5
d_gene: NA
CDR3nt: TGTGCCAGCAGTGTTAGTGGCAATCAGCCCCAGCATTTT
CDR3aa: CASSVSGNQPQHF

v_gene: TRBV11-2
abundance: NA
j_gene: TRBJ2-5
d_gene: NA
CDR3nt: TGTGCCAGCAGCTTCAGCGGCGTGACCCAAGAGACCCAGTACTTC
CDR3aa: CASSFSGVTQETQYF

v_gene: TRBV25-1
abundance: NA
j_gene: TRBJ2-1
d_gene: NA
CDR3nt: TGTGCCAGCAGCCCTACAGGGAGCTCCTACAATGAGCAGTTCTTC
CDR3aa: CASSPTGSSYNEQFF

v_gene: TRBV7-9
abundance: NA
j_gene: TRBJ1-1
d_gene: TRBD1
CDR3nt: TGTGCCAGCAGCGTCCGGGACAGGACAATAAACACTGAAGCTTTCTTT
CDR3aa: CASSVRDRTINTEAFF

v_gene: TRBV5-5
abundance: NA
j_gene: TRBJ1-5
d_gene: NA
CDR3nt: TGTGCCAGCAGCCCACGGGGGGTAGGCAATCAGCCCCAGCATTTT
CDR3aa: CASSPRGVGNQPQHF

v_gene: TRBV24-1
abundance: NA
j_gene: TRBJ1-5
d_gene: TRBD1
CDR3nt: TGTGCCACCAGTGACCCCGGGACAGGGGGGAATCAGCCCCAGCATTTT
CDR3aa: CATSDPGTGGNQPQHF